This T cell receptor (beta chain) was found in a study of blood T cell repertoires in COVID-19. Overall study context: Whether acute or convalescent, the COVID-19 samples came from the United States, Italy and Spain.

Clones were sequenced by immunoSEQ multiplex PCR, and TCRdb holds only the in-frame ones, with some missing. The table lists some 160,000 clones, roughly 80% of them singletons, with about 1.5% in the top ten. Only a few counts were recorded for this clone. The CDR3 runs 13 residues. In germline, CDR1 is LNHDA, CDR2 SQIVND (reference sequence). V lost 6 bases, J lost 0 bases, and 6 bases lay in between. Sequenced: peripheral blood. The receptor was isolated from a human donor in a cohort sampled during active COVID-19. V gene TRBV19 combines with J gene TRBJ1-3; D ambiguous. CDR3 loop: CASSRGSGNTIYF. The DNA for the CDR3 is TGTGCCAGTAGCCGGGGCTCTGGAAACACCATATATTTT.